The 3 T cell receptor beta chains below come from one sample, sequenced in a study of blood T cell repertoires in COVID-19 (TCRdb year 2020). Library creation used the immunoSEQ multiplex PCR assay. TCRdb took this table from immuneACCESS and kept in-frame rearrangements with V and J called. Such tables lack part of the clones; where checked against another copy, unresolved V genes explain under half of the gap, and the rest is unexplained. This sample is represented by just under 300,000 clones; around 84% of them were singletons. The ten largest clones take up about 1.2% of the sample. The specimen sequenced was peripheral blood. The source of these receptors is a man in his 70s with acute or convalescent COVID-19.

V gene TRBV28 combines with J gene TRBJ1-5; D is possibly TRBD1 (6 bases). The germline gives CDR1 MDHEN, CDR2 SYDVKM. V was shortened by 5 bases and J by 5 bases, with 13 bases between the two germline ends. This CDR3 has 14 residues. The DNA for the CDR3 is TGTGCCAGCAGTGAGCACAGGGTTCATCAGCCCCAGCATTTT. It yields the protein CASSEHRVHQPQHF.

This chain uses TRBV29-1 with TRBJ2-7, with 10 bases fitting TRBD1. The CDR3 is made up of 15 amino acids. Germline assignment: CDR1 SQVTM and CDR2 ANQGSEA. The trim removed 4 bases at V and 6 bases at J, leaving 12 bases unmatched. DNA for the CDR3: TGCAGCGTTGTCAAAGCCGGGACAGGGGTTGGCGAGCAGTACTTC. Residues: CSVVKAGTGVGEQYF.

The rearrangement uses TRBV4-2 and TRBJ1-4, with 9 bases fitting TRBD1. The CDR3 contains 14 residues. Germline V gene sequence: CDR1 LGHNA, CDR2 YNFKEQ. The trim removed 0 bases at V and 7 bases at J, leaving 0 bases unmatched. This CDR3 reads CASSQEDRGEKLFF. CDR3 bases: TGTGCCAGCAGCCAAGAGGACAGGGGTGAAAAACTGTTTTTT.